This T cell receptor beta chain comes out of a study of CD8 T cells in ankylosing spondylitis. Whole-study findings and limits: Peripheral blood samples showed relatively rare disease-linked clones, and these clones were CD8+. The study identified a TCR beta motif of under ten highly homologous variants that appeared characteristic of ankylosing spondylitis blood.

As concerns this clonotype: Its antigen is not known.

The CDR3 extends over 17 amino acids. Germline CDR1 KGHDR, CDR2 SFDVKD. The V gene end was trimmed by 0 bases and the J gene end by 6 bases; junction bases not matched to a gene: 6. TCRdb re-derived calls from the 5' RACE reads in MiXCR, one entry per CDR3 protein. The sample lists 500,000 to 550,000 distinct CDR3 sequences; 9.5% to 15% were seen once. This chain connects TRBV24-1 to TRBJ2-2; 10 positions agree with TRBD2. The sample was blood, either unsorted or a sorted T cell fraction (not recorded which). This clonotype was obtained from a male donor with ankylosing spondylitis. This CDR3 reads CATSDLDLAGGPGELFF. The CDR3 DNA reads TGTGCCACCAGTGATTTGGACTTAGCGGGAGGACCCGGGGAGCTGTTTTTT.